This passage covers 25 T cell receptor beta chains from one sample sequenced in a study of prognosis after radiotherapy for stage I lung cancer. The TCR beta CDR3 region was amplified from genomic DNA, with two rounds of multiplex PCR being used for the amplification. Primers (each specific to one TRBV or TRBJ gene) were used in first-round PCR. TCRdb ran MiXCR on the multiplex PCR reads and lists one entry per CDR3 protein. The sample lists some 11,000 distinct CDR3 sequences, about 54% occurring once. The sequencing used PBMCs, collected before or after stereotactic body radiation therapy (not recorded which). The source is a donor at least 50 years old with non-small cell lung cancer.

The CDR3 sequence is CASSCGVSYTGELFF. CDR3 bases: TGTGCCAGCAGTTGTGGCGTGTCTTACACCGGGGAGCTGTTTTTT. The J gene is TRBJ2-2, the V gene TRBV6-2 or TRBV6-3; D ambiguous. Trimming pared 4 bases from V and 3 bases from J, leaving 12 bases between. CDR1 is MNHEY and CDR2 is SVGEGT in the germline V gene. This CDR3 comprises 15 residues.

The chain combines TRBV30 with TRBJ1-4; a weak D match, TRBD1 (6 bases). This CDR3 is 15 amino acids long. Germline V CDR1 and CDR2: GTSNPN, SVGIG (reference sequence). V was cut by 7 bases and J by 10 bases, with 25 bases left in between. CDR3 in amino acids: CASASHSTGSGKLFF. The DNA of the CDR3 is TGTGCCTCAGCGTCTCATTCGACAGGTTCTGGAAAACTGTTTTTT.

V and J are TRBV24-1 and TRBJ2-1; D perhaps matches TRBD1 (6 bases). The V end lost 5 bases, the J end lost 6 bases, and 13 bases lay between the germline ends. The CDR3 length is 14 residues. From germline, CDR1 is KGHDR and CDR2 SFDVKD. CDR3 protein: CATSVGHPSNEQFF. CDR3 nucleotide sequence: TGTGCCACCAGTGTGGGACACCCATCCAATGAGCAGTTCTTC.

This clonotype is labeled medium-sized (0.01 to 0.1%). J is TRBJ1-2 and V is TRBV7-8; D unclear. Trimming cost V 6 bases and J 8 bases, with 19 bases left between them. The CDR3 length is 14 residues. Germline V gene sequence: CDR1 SGHVS, CDR2 FQNEAQ. The CDR3 here is CASRSSGSSGGYTF. The CDR3 DNA reads as TGTGCCAGCAGGTCCTCTGGAAGTTCTGGCGGCTACACCTTC.

The sample holds one count of this clonotype. The chain employs TRBV15 and TRBJ2-7; perhaps TRBD2 as D (7 bases). The CDR3 loop spans 17 amino acids. CDR1 and CDR2 from the germline V gene are LNHNV and YYDKDF (reference sequence). V was clipped by 0 bases and J by 2 bases, with 17 bases between them. CDR3: CATSRDRGGGRTYEQYF. DNA for the CDR3: TGTGCCACCAGCAGAGATCGTGGGGGGGGCAGAACCTACGAGCAGTACTTC.

This clonotype has just a few counts. The chain links TRBV6-2 or TRBV6-3 to TRBJ2-1; D might be TRBD1 (5 bases). The V end was cut by 7 bases, the J end by 7 bases, with 17 bases between. This CDR3 is 14 amino acids long. Germline CDR1 reads MNHEY; CDR2 reads SVGEGT. CDR3 region: CASTPLGLLNEQFF. DNA for the CDR3: TGTGCCAGCACCCCCCTGGGGCTTCTGAATGAGCAGTTCTTC.

This clonotype was detected only once. It differs at one base from a far larger clone, so likely a read error. This chain joins TRBV20-1 and TRBJ2-5, with D tentatively TRBD2 (6 bases). CDR3 size: 14 residues. Germline CDR1 and CDR2: DFQATT and SNEGSKA (reference sequence). V shed 8 bases and J shed 11 bases, with 27 bases lying between them. The CDR3 sequence is CSYPSSDSYNEQYF. The CDR3, as DNA: TGCAGTTACCCTTCTAGCGACTCCTACAATGAGCAGTACTTC.

This clonotype was detected ten times or more. The chain uses TRBV5-8 and TRBJ2-2; TRBD1 agrees at 7 bases. J gave up 0 bases and V 4 bases, and 3 bases lay outside the gene matches. From germline, CDR1 is SGHTS and CDR2 YDEGEE. The CDR3 covers 15 residues. The CDR3 spells CASSHRGTNTGELFF. CDR3 DNA sequence: TGTGCCAGCAGCCACAGGGGCACGAACACCGGGGAGCTGTTTTTT. The variable domain in full, completed from reference TRBV5-8 and TRBJ2-2, reads EAGVTQSPTHLIKTRGQQATLRCSPISGHTSVYWYQQALGLGLQFLLWYDEGEERNRGNFPPRFSGRQFPNYSSELNVNALELEDSALYLCASSHRGTNTGELFFGEGSRLTVL.

This clonotype is labeled medium-sized. CDR3 nucleotides: TGTGCCAGCAGTACGGGGCCGAATCAGCCCCAGCATTTT. Encoded protein: CASSTGPNQPQHF. The chain carries TRBV6-4 and TRBJ1-5, with a weak D call TRBD1 (5 bases). In germline, CDR1 is MRHNA, CDR2 SNTAGT. The CDR3 consists of 13 residues. V lost 5 bases and J lost 4, with 9 bases in between.

This clonotype occurred a few times. This sequence joins TRBV12-3 or TRBV12-4 and TRBJ1-1; 7 bases map to TRBD1. With V trimmed by 5 bases and J by 5 bases, 8 bases remained unmatched. The CDR3 has 14 amino acids. The CDR3 coding sequence is TGTGCCAGCAGTCCCCAGACAGGGATGACTGAAGCTTTCTTT. As protein: CASSPQTGMTEAFF.

By sample fraction, this clonotype is medium-sized. The rearrangement links TRBV14 to TRBJ2-2, with unresolved D. Trimming left V 2 bases short and J 3 bases short, with 1 base between. Germline V CDR1 and CDR2: SGHDN, FVKESK. The CDR3 is 12 residues long. The CDR3 DNA reads as TGTGCCAGCAGCCAATACACCGGGGAGCTGTTTTTT. Residues: CASSQYTGELFF.

V is TRBV28 and J is TRBJ1-5; D gene ambiguous. Germline assignment: CDR1 MDHEN and CDR2 SYDVKM. V was pared by 4 bases and J by 6 bases, with 22 bases between. The CDR3 length is 17 residues. DNA of the CDR3: TGTGCCAGCAGTTCCCTCCTGGTCCGGTACCCTGCTCAGCCCCAGCATTTT. Translation: CASSSLLVRYPAQPQHF. Supplemented by reference TRBV28 and TRBJ1-5, the full variable domain reads DVKVTQSSRYLVKRTGEKVFLECVQDMDHENMFWYRQDPGLGLRLIYFSYDVKMKEKGDIPEGYSVSREKKERFSLILESASTNQTSMYLCASSSLLVRYPAQPQHFGDGTRLSIL.

In its sample, this clonotype was seen a few times. This may be a read error, as it is one base from a much larger clone. The V call is TRBV6-2 or TRBV6-3, the J call TRBJ2-1, with 10 bases matching TRBD2. The germline CDR1 and CDR2 sequences are MNHEY and SVGEGT. The CDR3 covers 17 residues. The CDR3 region is CTIDPEMGLATHNEQFF. The CDR3 DNA follows: TGTACCATCGACCCAGAGATGGGACTAGCGACCCACAATGAGCAGTTCTTC.

The chain employs TRBV6-2 or TRBV6-3 and TRBJ1-5, with 7 bases that match TRBD1. Germline CDR1 and CDR2: MNHEY and SVGEGT. The V and J ends lost 2 bases and 2 bases, in that order; junction bases with no gene match: 18. CDR3 size: 20 residues. The CDR3 protein is CASSYGTRGQIVSGNQPQHF. The CDR3 region has the DNA TGTGCCAGCAGTTACGGTACCAGGGGACAGATCGTCTCTGGCAATCAGCCCCAGCATTTT.

Regarding this clonotype: One junction end disagrees with the germline gene, perhaps due to a read error. The chain employs TRBV12-3 or TRBV12-4 and TRBJ2-6; 7 bases match TRBD2. CDR3 length: 15 amino acids. The CDR3 loop reads CVSSLGGDGANVLTF. CDR3 nucleotide sequence: TGTGTCAGCAGCCTGGGGGGGGATGGTGCCAACGTCCTGACTTTC.

This clonotype was detected ten times or more. The chain employs TRBV7-9 and TRBJ2-3, with TRBD2 matching over 10 bases. V was pared by 4 bases and J by 15 bases, with 7 bases of the junction left unmatched. The CDR3 is made up of 12 amino acids. CDR1 SEHNR and CDR2 FQNEAQ come from the germline V gene (reference sequence). CDR3 amino acids: CASSSGTSDLYF. Here the CDR3 DNA reads TGTGCCAGCAGCTCCGGGACTAGCGACCTTTATTTT.

This chain connects TRBV19 to TRBJ1-5; 8 bases agree with TRBD1. The CDR3 has 15 amino acids. Per the germline V gene, CDR1 is LNHDA and CDR2 is SQIVND (reference sequence). V dropped 7 bases and J dropped 3; count of bases not matched to a gene: 8. This CDR3 reads CASTLGQVINQPQHF. The CDR3 DNA reads TGTGCCAGTACCTTGGGACAGGTTATCAATCAGCCCCAGCATTTT.

V gene TRBV4-1 combines with J gene TRBJ2-7; D is unresolved. Germline loops: CDR1 MGHRA, CDR2 YSYEKL. This CDR3 has 14 amino acids. Trimming stripped 5 bases from V and 2 bases from J, with 13 bases between. For the CDR3, the DNA is TGCGCCAGCAGCACCCAGAGTCCCGCCTACGAGCAGTACTTC. Its protein product is CASSTQSPAYEQYF.

This clonotype showed up many times. This chain links TRBV7-9 with TRBJ1-4; the match to TRBD1 covers 7 bases. There are 16 residues in the CDR3. The V and J ends lost 5 bases and 2 bases, in that order; junction bases with no gene match: 8. Germline V lookup: CDR1 SEHNR, CDR2 FQNEAQ (reference sequence). CDR3 sequence (DNA): TGTGCCAGCAGCACGTGGACAGGCGGCACTAATGAAAAACTGTTTTTT. Protein sequence: CASSTWTGGTNEKLFF.

This chain uses TRBV15 with TRBJ1-4; maybe TRBD1 (6 bases). The CDR3 loop spans 15 amino acids. The V end lost 1 base, the J end lost 7 bases, and 13 bases lay between the germline ends. Germline V gene sequence: CDR1 LNHNV, CDR2 YYDKDF (reference sequence). CDR3 DNA sequence: TGTGCCACCAGCAGAGGTACAGGGTCAAGTGAAAAACTGTTTTTT. It is translated as CATSRGTGSSEKLFF.

To note about this clonotype: Germline and junction disagree at one end, which may indicate a read error. The chain has TRBV20-1 and TRBJ2-1; 8 nucleotides match TRBD1. The germline CDR1 and CDR2 sequences are DFQATT and SNEGSKA (reference sequence). The CDR3 extends over 15 amino acids. Here the CDR3 DNA reads TGCAGTGATAGGCTGGACAGGGTTGACTACAATGAGAAGTTCTTC. Amino acids: CSDRLDRVDYNEKFF.

This clonotype was seen at least ten times. The rearrangement uses TRBV2 and TRBJ1-2, with D maybe TRBD1 (6 bases). The ends were cut back, 10 bases at V and 6 bases at J, with 15 bases in the middle. In germline, CDR1 is SNHLY, CDR2 FYNNEI. CDR3 length: 12 amino acids. Written as DNA, the CDR3 is TGTGCCAAAAAGGGGGAGGGGGATGGCTACACCTTC. It is translated as CAKKGEGDGYTF. The full variable domain, its missing parts supplied by reference TRBV2 and TRBJ1-2, is EPEVTQTPSHQVTQMGQEVILRCVPISNHLYFYWYRQILGQKVEFLVSFYNNEISEKSEIFDDQFSVERPDGSNFTLKIRSTKLEDSAMYFCAKKGEGDGYTFGSGTRLTVV.

This clonotype came up a few times. This is likely an artifact of a read error, given a far larger clone one base away. J is TRBJ1-1 and V is TRBV6-2 or TRBV6-3; no firm D call. This CDR3 is 14 amino acids long. Trimming took 5 bases from V and 7 from J, leaving 17 bases between them. From germline, CDR1 is MNHEY and CDR2 SVGEGT. The CDR3 loop is CASSEEGQRNEAFF. The CDR3 bases are TGTGCCAGCAGTGAAGAGGGCCAAAGGAATGAAGCTTTCTTT.

This clonotype is a singleton in its sample. V and J are TRBV12-3 or TRBV12-4 and TRBJ2-1; D ambiguous. The V and J ends lost 6 bases and 0 bases respectively, with 15 bases between them. The CDR3 totals 16 residues. The CDR3 DNA is TGTGCCAGCAGCTGGGCGAGCCCTACCTCCTACAATGAGCAGTTCTTC. Its translation: CASSWASPTSYNEQFF.

The chain links TRBV6-8 to TRBJ1-3; D is unclear. From germline, CDR1 is MNHGY and CDR2 SAAAGT. V was clipped by 6 bases and J by 1 base, with 19 bases between them. The CDR3 has 17 residues. The CDR3 DNA reads as TGTGCCAGCAGCTTACGAGAGGGAGGTGTATCTGGAAACACCATATATTTT. Translated, it gives CASSLREGGVSGNTIYF.